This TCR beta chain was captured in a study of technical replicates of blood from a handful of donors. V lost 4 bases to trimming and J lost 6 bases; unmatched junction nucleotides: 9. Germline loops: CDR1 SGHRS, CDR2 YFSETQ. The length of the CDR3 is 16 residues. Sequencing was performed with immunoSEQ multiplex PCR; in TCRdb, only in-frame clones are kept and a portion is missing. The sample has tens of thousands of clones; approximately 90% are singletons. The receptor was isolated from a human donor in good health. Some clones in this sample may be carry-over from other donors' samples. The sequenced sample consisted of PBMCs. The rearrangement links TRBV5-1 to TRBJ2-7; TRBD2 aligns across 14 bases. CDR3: CASSTPGLAGVGEQYF. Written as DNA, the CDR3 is TGCGCCAGCAGCACACCGGGACTAGCGGGAGTTGGCGAGCAGTACTTC.